This TCR beta chain appears in the sequencing data of a study of early T cells in non-severe SARS-CoV-2 infection. This clonotype was detected ten times or more. Each CDR3 protein is one row after TCRdb ran MiXCR on the 5' RACE reads. The sample holds approximately 46,000 distinct CDR3 sequences, around 6% seen once. Trimming took 3 bases from V and 1 from J; bases not matched to a gene: 3. CDR1 is MNHNS and CDR2 is SASEGT in the germline V gene. The CDR3 totals 15 residues. The clonotype was recovered from an adult who was a healthcare worker with PCR-confirmed SARS-CoV-2 infection or an uninfected control (not recorded which). Sequencing was performed on whole blood. The chain links TRBV6-1 to TRBJ2-1; 7 nucleotides line up with TRBD2. The CDR3 nucleotides read TGTGCCAGCAGTGAGCGGGGGACTTCCTACAATGAGCAGTTCTTC. This codes for CASSERGTSYNEQFF.